The clone carrying this T cell receptor (beta chain) was seen a few times. In the source study's methods: Estimated nucleated cell counts came from reference gene primer amplification. Sequencing was performed with immunoSEQ multiplex PCR; in TCRdb, only in-frame clones are kept and a portion is missing. V and J calls and clone size are copied from that table; D and trimming were computed from the DNA. The repertoire holds over 100,000 clones, with almost 80% as singletons. The germline V and J ends were trimmed by 6 bases and 0 bases, with 8 bases remaining between them. Germline lookup yields CDR1 LNHDA and CDR2 SQIVND (reference sequence). The CDR3 contains 14 residues. This sample is part of a study of blood T cell repertoires in COVID-19. Background on the study: Samples taken during acute and convalescent COVID-19 were collected in the United States, Italy and Spain. In each case, the material was cDNA or gDNA derived from T cells, B-cell-depleted T cells, or PBMCs.

The TCR sequence derives from a man aged 55 to 69 with active or convalescent COVID-19. Specimen: peripheral blood. The genes are TRBV19 and TRBJ1-4; D remains unclear. The CDR3 DNA is TGTGCCAGTAGCGACACTCCAACTAATGAAAAACTGTTTTTT. It encodes CASSDTPTNEKLFF.